This TCR beta chain was recovered during a study of blood T cell repertoires in COVID-19. Across the whole study: Specimens from acute and convalescent COVID-19 originated in the United States, Italy and Spain. The analysed material was cDNA or gDNA that came from T cells, B-cell-depleted T cells, or PBMCs.

Original processing notes: Scientists estimated how many nucleated cells there were by amplifying reference gene primers. Sequencing used immunoSEQ multiplex PCR; TCRdb keeps in-frame clones, though not all of them. The DNA gave D and trimming, while V, J and clone size come from that table. Of 180,000 or so clones listed, roughly 88% are singletons. The CDR3 sequence is 16 residues long. Germline V gene sequence: CDR1 LGHNA, CDR2 YNFKEQ. Trimming took off 4 bases at V and 10 bases at J, with 25 bases between the two ends. Seattle's enrolled individuals joined amid active infection and were then monitored longitudinally.

V and J are TRBV4-2 and TRBJ1-1, with D perhaps matching TRBD1 (6 bases). This receptor was identified in a woman aged 40-49 years with COVID-19, enrolled during active disease. The sequenced sample was peripheral blood. This chain's CDR3 is CASSPKQGEHTPGAFF. CDR3 DNA: TGTGCCAGCAGCCCTAAACAGGGAGAACACACCCCAGGAGCTTTCTTT.